What follows are 7 T cell receptor beta chains derived from one specimen sequenced in a study of HIV-infected patients and healthy controls. No cell fractionation was done, so the repertoire covers all unsorted peripheral blood T cells. 500 ng RNA was reverse transcribed with alpha and beta constant-region primers. Alpha and beta chain libraries were made separately by chain-specific third strand synthesis with multiplexing indices. TCRdb independently ran MiXCR on the 5' RACE reads; one entry per CDR3 protein. This sample carries more than 5,500 distinct CDR3 sequences, under 30% of them seen once, and the ten largest clones take approximately 26%. This material consisted of blood, taken before antiretroviral therapy. These receptors originate from an adult with HIV infection.

This clonotype was detected ten times or more. The chain is built from TRBV10-2 and TRBJ2-7, with D tentatively TRBD1 (5 bases). Trimming took 3 bases from V and 6 from J, leaving 6 bases between them. Germline V lookup: CDR1 WSHSY, CDR2 SAAADI. The CDR3 length is 11 residues. CDR3 coding DNA: TGCGCCAGCAGTGATGGGGCCGAGCAGTACTTC. This codes for CASSDGAEQYF.

This clonotype was seen repeatedly, ten times or more. The chain uses TRBV29-1 and TRBJ1-4; TRBD1 aligns across 8 bases. The CDR3 loop spans 14 amino acids. Trimming at V came to 6 bases and at J to 1 base, leaving 4 bases not matched to a gene. Germline V gene data show CDR1 as SQVTM and CDR2 as ANQGSEA. The DNA for the CDR3 is TGCAGCGTCATAGACAGGGGAACTAATGAAAAACTGTTTTTT. It is translated as CSVIDRGTNEKLFF.

By share, this clonotype counts as medium-sized (0.01 to 0.1%). The chain has TRBV4-2 and TRBJ2-7; possible D gene TRBD1, 6 bases. The V gene lost 0 bases and the J gene lost 3 bases, with 12 bases spanning the gap. From germline, CDR1 is LGHNA and CDR2 YNFKEQ. There are 15 residues in the CDR3. This CDR3 reads CASSQEYGQYYEQYF. The CDR3 nucleotides are TGTGCCAGCAGCCAAGAATATGGACAGTACTACGAGCAGTACTTC.

This clonotype is categorized as medium-sized. V and J are TRBV4-1 and TRBJ2-5, with D unclear. Trimming stripped 5 bases from V and 3 bases from J, with 10 bases between. CDR1 MGHRA and CDR2 YSYEKL come from the germline V gene. This CDR3 has 13 amino acids. The CDR3 region is CASSSDGEETQYF. The CDR3 DNA follows: TGCGCCAGCAGCTCGGACGGTGAAGAGACCCAGTACTTC.

A remark on this clonotype: This clone may be a read error of a much larger clone one base away. V is TRBV9 and J is TRBJ1-1; D ambiguous. This CDR3 comprises 13 residues. Per the germline V gene, CDR1 is SGDLS and CDR2 is YYNGEE. This CDR3 reads CARSVVAGTEAFF. The CDR3 nucleotides are TGTGCCAGAAGCGTAGTTGCGGGGACTGAAGCTTTCTTT.

This sequence joins TRBV9 and TRBJ2-3; TRBD1 matches at 7 bases. The V gene end was trimmed by 8 bases and the J gene end by 6 bases; junction bases not matched to a gene: 6. Looked up from germline, CDR1 is SGDLS and CDR2 is YYNGEE. The CDR3 consists of 12 residues. The CDR3 region has the DNA TGTGCCAGGACAGGGCAGCGGGATACGCAGTATTTT. Amino acids: CARTGQRDTQYF.

A note on this clonotype: A read error may explain this, as a much larger clone is one base away. CDR3 DNA: TGTGCCAGCAGCGTAGTTGCGTGGACTGAAGCTTTCTTT. It yields the protein CASSVVAWTEAFF. The V gene is TRBV9, the J gene TRBJ1-1; D is unresolved. The germline V and J ends were trimmed by 0 bases and 5 bases, with 8 bases remaining between them. Germline V lookup: CDR1 SGDLS, CDR2 YYNGEE. The CDR3 is 13 amino acids.